This is a list of T cell receptor beta chains from one sample in a study of radiation and T cells in renal cell carcinoma. The repertoire was sequenced with immunoSEQ multiplex PCR; TCRdb's copy has only in-frame clones and lacks some. The sample gives approximately 150,000 clones, approximately 86% of which show up once; around a sixth is in the top ten. The material was blood, obtained from a patient whose treatment included radiotherapy and nephrectomy. These receptor sequences come from a woman aged 45-65 years with renal cell carcinoma. The CDR3 runs from the conserved cysteine through the conserved F or W. The D gene is left open where the match is weak. Only some rows state a clone size, as once, few, many or a class for expanded clones.

clone size,D gene,V gene,J gene,CDR3 protein,CDR3 DNA
few,-,TRBV28,TRBJ2-7,CATGAASTYEQYF,TGTGCCACTGGGGCAGCAAGCACCTACGAGCAGTACTTC
-,TRBD1,TRBV7-2,TRBJ2-5,CASSSTGTGVLQTQYF,TGTGCCAGCAGCTCAACCGGGACAGGGGTCTTACAGACCCAGTACTTC
-,TRBD2,TRBV5-3,TRBJ2-7,CARSPPLSGASYEQYF,TGTGCCAGAAGCCCACCCCTCAGCGGGGCCTCCTACGAGCAGTACTTC
once,TRBD2,TRBV30,TRBJ2-3,CAWTLGSGGFTSTDTQYF,TGTGCCTGGACTTTGGGAAGCGGGGGTTTTACTAGCACAGATACGCAGTATTTT
-,-,TRBV7-9,TRBJ2-7,CASSGATYEQYF,TGTGCCAGCAGTGGGGCGACCTACGAGCAGTACTTC
-,TRBD1,TRBV6-6,TRBJ1-2,CASSTLKTGIVNGYTF,TGTGCCAGCAGTACCCTCAAGACAGGGATTGTCAATGGCTACACCTTC
-,-,TRBV2,TRBJ2-2,CASRQQGNTGELFF,TGTGCCAGCAGACAGCAGGGCAACACCGGGGAGCTGTTTTTT
-,TRBD1,TRBV5-4,TRBJ1-4,CASSSWTGGREKLFF,TGTGCCAGCAGCTCCTGGACAGGGGGAAGGGAAAAACTGTTTTTT
-,-,TRBV30,TRBJ2-7,CAWTKGSSSYEQYF,TGTGCCTGGACGAAGGGGAGTAGTTCCTACGAGCAGTACTTC
-,-,TRBV19,TRBJ1-5,CASRNGASNQPQHF,TGTGCCAGCAGAAACGGAGCGAGCAATCAGCCCCAGCATTTT
few,-,TRBV4-1,TRBJ1-5,CASSQTVLSRGVQPQHF,TGCGCCAGCAGCCAAACTGTCCTGTCCAGAGGTGTGCAGCCCCAGCATTTT
-,TRBD1,TRBV6-6,TRBJ1-1,CASSYEQGMNTEAFF,TGTGCCAGCAGTTACGAACAGGGGATGAACACTGAAGCTTTCTTT
once,TRBD1,TRBV28,TRBJ2-2,CASSNRGRTGELFF,TGTGCCAGCAGTAACAGGGGGCGCACCGGGGAGCTGTTTTTT
-,TRBD2,TRBV4-1,TRBJ2-1,CASSQDRAGVGEQFF,TGCGCCAGCAGCCAAGATCGAGCGGGAGTTGGTGAGCAGTTCTTC
-,TRBD1,TRBV11-2,TRBJ2-3,CASSPYPGQGTDTQYF,TGTGCCAGCAGCCCATACCCGGGACAGGGCACAGATACGCAGTATTTT
-,-,TRBV7-2,TRBJ1-5,CASRFQGAQHF,TGTGCCAGCAGATTTCAAGGGGCCCAGCATTTT
-,-,TRBV30,TRBJ1-2,CAWTWDGYGYTF,TGTGCCTGGACGTGGGACGGTTATGGCTACACCTTC
-,-,TRBV11-2,TRBJ1-1,CASSLSLRGLPNTEAFF,TGTGCCAGCAGCTTAAGTTTACGTGGACTCCCGAACACTGAAGCTTTCTTT
-,-,TRBV9,TRBJ2-1,CASSSRGGYNEQFF,TGTGCCAGCAGCTCGCGTGGGGGCTACAATGAGCAGTTCTTC
-,TRBD1,TRBV6-6,TRBJ2-7,CASSYSGTGQEYF,TGTGCCAGCAGTTACTCCGGGACAGGGCAGGAGTACTTC
-,-,TRBV21-1,TRBJ2-3,CASKGDRARTDTQYF,TGTGCCAGCAAGGGAGACAGGGCCCGCACAGATACGCAGTATTTT
-,-,TRBV5-4,TRBJ1-2,CASSLDSVYGYTF,TGTGCCAGCAGCTTGGATTCAGTCTATGGCTACACCTTC
few,TRBD1,TRBV19,TRBJ1-2,CASSPGTESRGYTF,TGTGCCAGTAGTCCCGGGACAGAGTCTAGAGGCTACACCTTC
-,TRBD2,TRBV5-4,TRBJ2-2,CASSFGASGGTGELFF,TGTGCCAGCAGCTTCGGAGCTAGCGGGGGGACCGGGGAGCTGTTTTTT
-,-,TRBV6-5,TRBJ2-7,CASSSREYEQYF,TGTGCCAGCAGTTCCAGGGAATACGAGCAGTACTTC
-,-,TRBV29-1,TRBJ2-4,CSVDLGWQGGWNIQYF,TGCAGCGTTGATCTTGGTTGGCAGGGTGGGTGGAACATTCAGTACTTC
once,-,TRBV9,TRBJ2-1,CASSVHGGDGEQFF,TGTGCCAGCAGCGTACATGGCGGGGATGGTGAGCAGTTCTTC
-,TRBD2,TRBV7-2,TRBJ2-1,CASSLAGGTYNEQFF,TGTGCCAGCAGTTTAGCGGGGGGCACCTACAATGAGCAGTTCTTC
-,-,TRBV25-1,TRBJ2-3,CASNPQKADTQYF,TGTGCCAGCAACCCTCAGAAGGCAGATACGCAGTATTTT
-,-,TRBV7-8,TRBJ2-5,CASSLAEGQTQYF,TGTGCCAGCAGCTTAGCTGAAGGCCAGACCCAGTACTTC
-,TRBD1,TRBV19,TRBJ1-1,CASREGRDREKAFF,TGTGCCAGTAGAGAAGGGCGGGACAGGGAAAAAGCTTTCTTT
-,-,TRBV9,TRBJ2-2,CASSVAHTGELFF,TGTGCCAGCAGCGTAGCCCACACCGGGGAGCTGTTTTTT
-,-,TRBV15,TRBJ1-5,CATTPRMGNQPQHF,TGTGCCACCACCCCCAGGATGGGCAATCAGCCCCAGCATTTT
-,-,TRBV6-1,TRBJ1-1,CASSRLGTEAFF,TGTGCCAGCAGTAGGTTGGGCACTGAAGCTTTCTTT
-,TRBD1,TRBV6-1,TRBJ2-5,CASSWGDRVVETQYF,TGTGCCAGCAGTTGGGGGGACAGGGTAGTTGAGACCCAGTACTTC
once,TRBD1,TRBV10-1,TRBJ1-1,CASSGQGPAFF,TGCGCCAGCAGCGGACAGGGGCCGGCTTTCTTT
-,TRBD2,TRBV5-6,TRBJ2-2,CASSEVAGEYTGELFF,TGTGCCAGCAGCGAAGTAGCGGGAGAATACACCGGGGAGCTGTTTTTT
once,-,TRBV18,TRBJ1-3,CASSPDWEGGNTIYF,TGTGCCAGCTCACCAGATTGGGAAGGCGGAAACACCATATATTTT
-,-,TRBV10-1,TRBJ1-3,CASSGSGNTIYF,TGCGCCAGCAGTGGGTCTGGAAACACCATATATTTT
-,-,TRBV7-8,TRBJ1-1,CASSPRGGLNTEAFF,TGTGCCAGCAGCCCGAGGGGAGGGTTGAACACTGAAGCTTTCTTT
-,-,TRBV19,TRBJ1-1,CASSLIPERNTEAFF,TGTGCCAGTAGTCTAATCCCCGAGAGGAACACTGAAGCTTTCTTT
-,TRBD1,TRBV5-1,TRBJ2-7,CASSRDSPYEQYF,TGCGCCAGCAGCCGGGACAGCCCCTACGAGCAGTACTTC
-,-,TRBV19,TRBJ1-5,CASRGQVDQPQHF,TGTGCCAGTAGGGGCCAGGTCGATCAGCCCCAGCATTTT
-,-,TRBV19,TRBJ1-6,CASSIGSELNSPLHF,TGTGCCAGTAGTATAGGTTCAGAGTTAAATTCACCCCTCCACTTT
-,-,TRBV4-1,TRBJ2-3,CASSPPQGDTQYF,TGCGCCAGCAGCCCCCCCCAGGGGGATACGCAGTATTTT
-,-,TRBV7-6,TRBJ1-4,CASSLGGQYNEKLFF,TGTGCCAGCAGCTTAGGCGGACAGTATAATGAAAAACTGTTTTTT
-,TRBD2,TRBV29-1,TRBJ2-1,CSVDPGTKSPNEQFF,TGCAGCGTTGACCCAGGGACTAAGTCTCCGAATGAGCAGTTCTTC
-,-,TRBV6-5,TRBJ1-1,CASSYSSTPTEAFF,TGTGCCAGCAGTTACTCGAGTACTCCCACTGAAGCTTTCTTT
-,TRBD1,TRBV6-1,TRBJ1-2,CASSEGTGGGYGYTF,TGTGCCAGCAGTGAAGGGACAGGGGGCGGGTATGGCTACACCTTC
-,TRBD1,TRBV5-1,TRBJ1-6,CASSLDQGDSPLHF,TGCGCCAGCAGCTTGGACCAGGGGGATTCACCCCTCCACTTT
-,TRBD2,TRBV18,TRBJ2-3,CASSPSGPRTDTQYF,TGTGCCAGCTCCCCTAGCGGGCCCCGCACAGATACGCAGTATTTT
-,-,TRBV18,TRBJ1-5,CASSPAGHSNQPQHF,TGTGCCAGCTCACCAGCAGGTCATAGCAATCAGCCCCAGCATTTT
-,-,TRBV6-5,TRBJ2-4,CASSYSQGMGNIQYF,TGTGCCAGCAGTTACTCCCAGGGTATGGGAAACATTCAGTACTTC
-,-,TRBV4-1,TRBJ1-5,CASSPSSEPRGSNQPQHF,TGCGCCAGCAGCCCGTCATCCGAACCCAGGGGTAGCAATCAGCCCCAGCATTTT
-,-,TRBV4-3,TRBJ2-1,CASSQERGLEQFF,TGCGCCAGCAGCCAAGAAAGGGGACTGGAGCAGTTCTTC
few,TRBD1,TRBV4-2,TRBJ1-5,CASSQGQGNRPQHF,TGTGCCAGCAGCCAGGGACAGGGGAATCGGCCCCAGCATTTT
-,-,TRBV5-1,TRBJ2-7,CASSRHYEQYF,TGCGCCAGCAGCCGCCACTACGAGCAGTACTTC
-,-,TRBV7-2,TRBJ2-3,CASNTRGDTQYF,TGTGCCAGCAACACAAGAGGTGATACGCAGTATTTT